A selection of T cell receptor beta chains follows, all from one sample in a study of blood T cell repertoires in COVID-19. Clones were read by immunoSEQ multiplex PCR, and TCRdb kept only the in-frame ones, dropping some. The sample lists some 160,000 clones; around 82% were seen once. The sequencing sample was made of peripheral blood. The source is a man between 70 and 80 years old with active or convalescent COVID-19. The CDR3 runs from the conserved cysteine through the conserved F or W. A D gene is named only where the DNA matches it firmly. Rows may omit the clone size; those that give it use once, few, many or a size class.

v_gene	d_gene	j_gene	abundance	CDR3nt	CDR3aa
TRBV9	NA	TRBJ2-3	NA	TGTGCCAGCAGCGGTTACACAGATACGCAGTATTTT	CASSGYTDTQYF
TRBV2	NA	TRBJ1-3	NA	TGTGCCAGCACCAACGGCGGTACTGGAAACACCATATATTTT	CASTNGGTGNTIYF
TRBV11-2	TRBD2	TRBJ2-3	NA	TGTGCCAGCAGCCAGGAGCGGGGGATCACAGATACGCAGTATTTT	CASSQERGITDTQYF
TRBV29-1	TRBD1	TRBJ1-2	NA	TGCAGCGTTGTGGACAGGGAGGCCACCAACTATGGCTACACCTTC	CSVVDREATNYGYTF
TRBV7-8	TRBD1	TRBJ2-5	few	TGTGCCAGCAGCCTAACAGGGGGCTTGACCCAGTACTTC	CASSLTGGLTQYF
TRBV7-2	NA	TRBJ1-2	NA	TGTGCCAGCAGCGGCTGGACAGCTAACTATGGCTACACCTTC	CASSGWTANYGYTF
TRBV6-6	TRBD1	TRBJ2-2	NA	TGTGCCAGCAGTACCGACAGGGGTGAGACCGGGGAGCTGTTTTTT	CASSTDRGETGELFF
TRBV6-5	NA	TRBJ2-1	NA	TGTGCCAGCAGTTACTACGGGGATGAGCAGTTCTTC	CASSYYGDEQFF
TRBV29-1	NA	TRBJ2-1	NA	TGCAGCGCCTTTGAGGACAGCTATTTGAATGAGCAGTTCTTC	CSAFEDSYLNEQFF
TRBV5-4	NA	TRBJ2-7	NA	TGTGCCAGCAGCTTGGGTAGGGGCCGGACCTACGAGCAGTACTTC	CASSLGRGRTYEQYF
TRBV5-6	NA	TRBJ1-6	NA	TGTGCCAGCAGCTTCACCGGGTTCCCAAGGTCACCCCTCCACTTT	CASSFTGFPRSPLHF
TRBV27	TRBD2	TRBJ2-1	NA	TGTGCCAGCAGTTTGGGACTAGCGGCCCTAGATGAGCAGTTCTTC	CASSLGLAALDEQFF
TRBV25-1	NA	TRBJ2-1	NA	TGTGCCAGCAGTGATGACAGCTCCTACAATGAGCAGTTCTTC	CASSDDSSYNEQFF
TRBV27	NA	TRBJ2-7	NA	TGTGCCAGCAGCGGCAGGCCAGGCCTAACCTACGAGCAGTACTTC	CASSGRPGLTYEQYF
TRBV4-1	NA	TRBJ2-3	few	TGCGCCAGCAGCAAGACAGGTTTGACGGATACGCAGTATTTT	CASSKTGLTDTQYF
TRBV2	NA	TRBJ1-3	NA	TGTGCCAGCAAGGGATTGAGGCAGGGCCTACACCTATATTTT	CASKGLRQGLHLYF
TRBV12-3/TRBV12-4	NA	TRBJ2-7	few	TGTGCCAGCAGTTTATTTAGGGGTCAAGAGCAGTACTTC	CASSLFRGQEQYF
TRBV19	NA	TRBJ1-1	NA	TGTGCCAGTAGTTTATCGTGGGGAGTGGGGTCGAACACTGAAGCTTTCTTT	CASSLSWGVGSNTEAFF
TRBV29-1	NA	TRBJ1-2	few	TGCAGCGTTCCCATGGGGGCCGTTAACTATGGCTACACCTTC	CSVPMGAVNYGYTF
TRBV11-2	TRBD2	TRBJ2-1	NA	TGTGCCAGCAGCTTAGGGGGACTAGCGGGGACCAATGAGCAGTTCTTC	CASSLGGLAGTNEQFF
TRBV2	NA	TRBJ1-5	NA	TGTGCCAGCAGGGGCTTTAGCAATCAGCCCCAGCATTTT	CASRGFSNQPQHF
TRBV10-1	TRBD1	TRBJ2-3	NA	TGCGCCAGCAGTGACAGGGGGTTCAGCACAGATACGCAGTATTTT	CASSDRGFSTDTQYF
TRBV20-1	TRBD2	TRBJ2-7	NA	TGCAGTGCTAGTGTCGCTGGGGGAGGGAGACTCAGCGAGCAGTACTTC	CSASVAGGGRLSEQYF
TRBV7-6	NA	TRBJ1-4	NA	TGTGCCAGCAGCCCCGGCCGTGCGGGGGGCCGTGCAAATGAAAAACTGTTTTTT	CASSPGRAGGRANEKLFF
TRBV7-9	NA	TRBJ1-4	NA	TGTGCCAGCAGCTTAGCGCGCGGCAGGGATAATGAAAAACTGTTTTTT	CASSLARGRDNEKLFF
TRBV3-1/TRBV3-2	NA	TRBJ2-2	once	TGTGCCAGCAGCCGCCGACTGAACACCGGGGAGCTGTTTTTT	CASSRRLNTGELFF
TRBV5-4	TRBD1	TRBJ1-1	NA	TGTGCCAGCAGCCACCGGGACAGATTGAACACTGAAGCTTTCTTT	CASSHRDRLNTEAFF
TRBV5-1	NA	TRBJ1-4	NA	TGCGCCAGCAGCTTAGGGGCCTCAACTAATGAAAAACTGTTTTTT	CASSLGASTNEKLFF
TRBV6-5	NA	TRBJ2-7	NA	TGTGCCAGCAGTTACGGCCCCGTATCTAGCGAGCAGTACTTC	CASSYGPVSSEQYF
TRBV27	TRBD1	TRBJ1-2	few	TGTGCCAGCAGCACGGGGACAGGGGGCTTTGGCTACACCTTC	CASSTGTGGFGYTF
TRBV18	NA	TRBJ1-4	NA	TGTGCCAGCTCACCACTCCAGGGCGAGGCTAATGAAAAACTGTTTTTT	CASSPLQGEANEKLFF
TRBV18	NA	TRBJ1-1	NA	TGTGCCAGCTCAGAGGGTTCCGGACACACTGAAGCTTTCTTT	CASSEGSGHTEAFF
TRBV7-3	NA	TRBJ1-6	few	TGTGCCAGCAGCACCACAGGTTACGATTCACCCCTCCACTTT	CASSTTGYDSPLHF
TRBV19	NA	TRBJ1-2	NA	TGTGCCAGTAGAACTGAAGAATTCCTAGGCAGTTATGGCTACACCTTC	CASRTEEFLGSYGYTF
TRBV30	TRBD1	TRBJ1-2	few	TGTGCCTGGAGAGTCGGACAGGGCTATGGCTACACCTTC	CAWRVGQGYGYTF
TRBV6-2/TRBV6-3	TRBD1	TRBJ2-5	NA	TGTGCCAGCAGTTACGAGACAGGGTTGAGGCAAGAGACCCAGTACTTC	CASSYETGLRQETQYF
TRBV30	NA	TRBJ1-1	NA	TGTGCCCAAACCAGGGTTACTGAAGCTTTCTTT	CAQTRVTEAFF
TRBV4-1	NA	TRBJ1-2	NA	TGCGCCAGCAGCCAAGAGTCCGATAACAGACCTAACTATGGCTACACCTTC	CASSQESDNRPNYGYTF
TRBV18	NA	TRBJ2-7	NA	TGTGCCAGCTCACCACAAGAGCGGGCCTACGAGCAGTACTTC	CASSPQERAYEQYF
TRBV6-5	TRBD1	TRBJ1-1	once	TGTGCCAGCAGGCGCACATTGACAGGGTTTGTTGAAGCTTTCTTT	CASRRTLTGFVEAFF
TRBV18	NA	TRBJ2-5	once	TGTGCCAGCTCACTACTAGTGAACCAAGAGACCCAGTACTTC	CASSLLVNQETQYF
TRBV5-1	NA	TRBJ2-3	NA	TGCGCCAGCAGCTGGAGGGGGCGGACAGATACGCAGTATTTT	CASSWRGRTDTQYF
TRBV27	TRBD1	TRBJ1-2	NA	TGTGCCAGCAGCTACAGGGGTAACTATGGCTACACCTTC	CASSYRGNYGYTF
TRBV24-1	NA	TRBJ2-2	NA	TGTGCCACCAGTGATTTATACAGGTCGAACACCGGGGAGCTGTTTTTT	CATSDLYRSNTGELFF
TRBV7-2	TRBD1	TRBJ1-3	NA	TGTGCCAGCAGCGTACCCCCGGGACAGGGTGCGGGAAACACCATATATTTT	CASSVPPGQGAGNTIYF
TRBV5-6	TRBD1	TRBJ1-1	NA	TGTGCCAGCAGCTTGGCTGTGGGACAGGGGGCGGTGAACACTGAAGCTTTCTTT	CASSLAVGQGAVNTEAFF
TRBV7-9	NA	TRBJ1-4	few	TGTGCCAGCAGCTTACGGGACACATACCCGGGGGAAAAACTGTTTTTT	CASSLRDTYPGEKLFF
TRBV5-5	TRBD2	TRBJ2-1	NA	TGTGCCAGCAGCTTCCGACTAGCCCGAGGGAATGAGCAGTTCTTC	CASSFRLARGNEQFF
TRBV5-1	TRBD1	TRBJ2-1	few	TGCGCCAGCAGCCTGTCGGGACAGGGGTTCAATGAGCAGTTCTTC	CASSLSGQGFNEQFF